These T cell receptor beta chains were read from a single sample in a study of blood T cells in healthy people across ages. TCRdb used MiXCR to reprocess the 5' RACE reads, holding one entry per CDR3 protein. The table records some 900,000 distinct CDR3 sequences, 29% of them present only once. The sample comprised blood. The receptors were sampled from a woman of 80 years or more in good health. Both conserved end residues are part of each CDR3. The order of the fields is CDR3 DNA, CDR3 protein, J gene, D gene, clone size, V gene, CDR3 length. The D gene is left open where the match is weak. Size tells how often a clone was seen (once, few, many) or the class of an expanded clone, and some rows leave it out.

CDR3nt: TGTGCCAGCAGCAGGGCCGGGACAGGGCTCTCTGGAAACACCATATATTTT; CDR3aa: CASSRAGTGLSGNTIYF; j_gene: TRBJ1-3; d_gene: TRBD1; abundance: -; v_gene: TRBV7-2; len: 17
CDR3nt: TGTGCCAGCCTGGCGGGGGCCAGCTCCTACGAGCAGTACTTC; CDR3aa: CASLAGASSYEQYF; j_gene: TRBJ2-7; d_gene: -; abundance: few; v_gene: TRBV6-2/TRBV6-3; len: 14
CDR3nt: TGCGCCAGCAGGGACCAACAAGAGACCCAGTACTTC; CDR3aa: CASRDQQETQYF; j_gene: TRBJ2-5; d_gene: -; abundance: few; v_gene: TRBV5-1; len: 12
CDR3nt: TGCAGTGCTACCGGGAGTCTCGGGTACAATGAGCAGTTCTTC; CDR3aa: CSATGSLGYNEQFF; j_gene: TRBJ2-1; d_gene: -; abundance: -; v_gene: TRBV20-1; len: 14
CDR3nt: TGTGCCAGCAGTTTGATAGGAGATGTGGAGTATTTT; CDR3aa: CASSLIGDVEYF; j_gene: TRBJ2-3; d_gene: -; abundance: -; v_gene: TRBV12-3/TRBV12-4; len: 12
CDR3nt: TGTGCCAGCAGCATCAACTTTGCCCAAGAGACCCAGTACTTC; CDR3aa: CASSINFAQETQYF; j_gene: TRBJ2-5; d_gene: -; abundance: many; v_gene: TRBV4-2; len: 14
CDR3nt: TGTGCCAGCAGCAACAGCGCTACTGGCTACACCTTC; CDR3aa: CASSNSATGYTF; j_gene: TRBJ1-2; d_gene: -; abundance: few; v_gene: TRBV3-1; len: 12
CDR3nt: TGTGCCAGCAGCGAGCCCCCAGGGTTGGTTGGCTACACCTTC; CDR3aa: CASSEPPGLVGYTF; j_gene: TRBJ1-2; d_gene: -; abundance: -; v_gene: TRBV11-2; len: 14
CDR3nt: TGCAGTGCGGGACAGTCAGAGACCCAGTACTTC; CDR3aa: CSAGQSETQYF; j_gene: TRBJ2-5; d_gene: TRBD1; abundance: many; v_gene: TRBV20-1; len: 11
CDR3nt: TGCAGCGTTGAGGCAGGGGGCTACGAGCAGTACTTC; CDR3aa: CSVEAGGYEQYF; j_gene: TRBJ2-7; d_gene: TRBD1; abundance: -; v_gene: TRBV29-1; len: 12
CDR3nt: TGCGCCAGCAGCCAAGAACACAGTATTAACTATGGCTACACCTTC; CDR3aa: CASSQEHSINYGYTF; j_gene: TRBJ1-2; d_gene: -; abundance: -; v_gene: TRBV4-3; len: 15
CDR3nt: TGTGCCAGCAGTGACCAGGGTAGGAGTAACTATGGCTACACCTTC; CDR3aa: CASSDQGRSNYGYTF; j_gene: TRBJ1-2; d_gene: -; abundance: -; v_gene: TRBV6-6; len: 15
CDR3nt: TGTGCCAGCAGCGGCCGACTAGCGGGGGCGAACTCGGAGCAGTACTTC; CDR3aa: CASSGRLAGANSEQYF; j_gene: TRBJ2-7; d_gene: -; abundance: -; v_gene: TRBV21-1; len: 16
CDR3nt: TGTGCCAGCAGTTTAGTGATCACAGGGTTAATGAACACTGAAGCTTTCTTT; CDR3aa: CASSLVITGLMNTEAFF; j_gene: TRBJ1-1; d_gene: -; abundance: -; v_gene: TRBV12-3/TRBV12-4; len: 17
CDR3nt: TGTGCCAGCTCACCCCCAAATCGGCCACTAGCGGGGGGCACAGATACGCAGTATTTT; CDR3aa: CASSPPNRPLAGGTDTQYF; j_gene: TRBJ2-3; d_gene: TRBD2; abundance: -; v_gene: TRBV18; len: 19
CDR3nt: TGTGCCAGCAGGGTAAGGTCAAATCAGCCCCAGCATTTT; CDR3aa: CASRVRSNQPQHF; j_gene: TRBJ1-5; d_gene: -; abundance: few; v_gene: TRBV11-3; len: 13
CDR3nt: TGCAGTGCTAGAGATTTGGTTGATCAAGAGACCCAGTACTTC; CDR3aa: CSARDLVDQETQYF; j_gene: TRBJ2-5; d_gene: -; abundance: -; v_gene: TRBV20-1; len: 14
CDR3nt: TGTGCCAGCAGTTCCCCCTCCGGGGGGATGAACACTGAAGCTTTCTTT; CDR3aa: CASSSPSGGMNTEAFF; j_gene: TRBJ1-1; d_gene: -; abundance: -; v_gene: TRBV28; len: 16
CDR3nt: TGCAGCGTTGAAGAGTGGGGGTTGTGGCAAGAGACCCAGTACTTC; CDR3aa: CSVEEWGLWQETQYF; j_gene: TRBJ2-5; d_gene: -; abundance: many; v_gene: TRBV29-1; len: 15